This T cell receptor (beta chain) appears in the sequencing data of a study of Tregs in tolerant kidney transplant recipients. Study-wide results and limits: Few patients were studied, so findings need validation in larger groups. Biological reproducibility was not directly addressed, but technical replication error appeared minimal.

Unstimulated regulatory T cells (CD4+CD25+CD127-), CD4+CD25- non-regulatory cells, CD4 and CD8 cells were FACS-sorted from thawed PBMCs. Remarks on this clone: Its antigen is not known.

The protocol was immunoSEQ multiplex PCR, while the TCRdb copy is restricted to in-frame clones and leaves out a portion. Altogether some 90,000 clones are present, over 85% being singletons, with the ten largest covering roughly 5%. Material for sequencing was CD8+ T cells from blood. This clonotype originated in a human donor in good health.

CDR3 DNA: TGTGCCAGCAGTTACGGTGATGAGCAGTTCTTC. Its protein product is CASSYGDEQFF. The chain has TRBV6-5 and TRBJ2-1, with D unresolved. The V and J ends lost 2 bases and 8 bases respectively, with 4 bases between them. The CDR3 totals 11 residues. CDR1 and CDR2 from the germline V gene are MNHEY and SVGAGI.